Listed below are T cell receptor beta chains from one sample, sequenced in a study of OX40 agonist ivuxolimab in advanced cancers. Using immunoSEQ multiplex PCR, the repertoire was profiled, and TCRdb retains in-frame clones only, with some absent. The table includes approximately 32,000 clones, 84% detected once. Sequencing was performed on CD4+ or CD8+ T cells sorted from blood, taken in a trial of the OX40 agonist ivuxolimab. The receptors shown here come from an adult with an advanced solid tumor such as melanoma, head and neck, liver or kidney cancer. The CDR3 runs from the conserved cysteine through the conserved F or W. The D gene is left open where the match is weak. Only part of the rows carry a size: once, few, many, or a class if the clone is expanded.

v_call: TRBV9
d_call: .
j_call: TRBJ2-2
clone_size: once
cdr3_nt: TGTGCCAGCAGCCTCTCTGGGGGCCCCGCCGGGGAGCTGTTTTTT
cdr3_aa: CASSLSGGPAGELFF

v_call: TRBV6-1
d_call: .
j_call: TRBJ1-5
clone_size: .
cdr3_nt: TGTGCCAGCACTAGGGAAGTTAGCAATCAGCCCCAGCATTTT
cdr3_aa: CASTREVSNQPQHF

v_call: TRBV28
d_call: .
j_call: TRBJ2-3
clone_size: .
cdr3_nt: TGTGCCAGCAGTTTAGAAGCGGGCCCAGGCACAGATACGCAGTATTTT
cdr3_aa: CASSLEAGPGTDTQYF

v_call: TRBV11-3
d_call: .
j_call: TRBJ2-7
clone_size: once
cdr3_nt: TGTGCCAGCAGCAAGGGAGGTTCCAACGAGCAGTACTTC
cdr3_aa: CASSKGGSNEQYF

v_call: TRBV28
d_call: TRBD1
j_call: TRBJ2-7
clone_size: .
cdr3_nt: TGTGCCAGCAGTTTCCACGGACAGGGGGACTACGAGCAGTACTTC
cdr3_aa: CASSFHGQGDYEQYF

v_call: TRBV7-3
d_call: .
j_call: TRBJ2-5
clone_size: .
cdr3_nt: TGTGCCAGCAGCCCACAAGGGGGGACACAAGAGACCCAGTACTTC
cdr3_aa: CASSPQGGTQETQYF

v_call: TRBV27
d_call: .
j_call: TRBJ1-2
clone_size: .
cdr3_nt: TGTGCCAGCAAAGGGCAGAACTATGGCTACACCTTC
cdr3_aa: CASKGQNYGYTF

v_call: TRBV15
d_call: .
j_call: TRBJ1-5
clone_size: .
cdr3_nt: TGTGCCACCAGCAGAGATAGGACGGTCACGGAGCCCCAGCATTTT
cdr3_aa: CATSRDRTVTEPQHF

v_call: TRBV19
d_call: .
j_call: TRBJ2-7
clone_size: .
cdr3_nt: TGTGCCAGTATGGGGGGGACAGACTACGAGCAGTACTTC
cdr3_aa: CASMGGTDYEQYF

v_call: TRBV14
d_call: TRBD2
j_call: TRBJ2-3
clone_size: .
cdr3_nt: TGTGCCAGCAGTAAACCCGTAGCGGGACCGAGCACGGATACGCAGTATTTT
cdr3_aa: CASSKPVAGPSTDTQYF

v_call: TRBV6-6
d_call: .
j_call: TRBJ2-1
clone_size: .
cdr3_nt: TGTGCCAGCAGTTCCAACTCCAGGCTTGACAATGAGCAGTTCTTC
cdr3_aa: CASSSNSRLDNEQFF

v_call: TRBV28
d_call: TRBD1
j_call: TRBJ2-2
clone_size: .
cdr3_nt: TGTGCCAGCACCTCGGACAGGGGGAACACCGGGGAGCTGTTTTTT
cdr3_aa: CASTSDRGNTGELFF

v_call: TRBV5-4
d_call: .
j_call: TRBJ2-2
clone_size: .
cdr3_nt: TGTGCCAGCAGCCTTCCCGGCGGGGAGCTGTTTTTT
cdr3_aa: CASSLPGGELFF

v_call: TRBV11-1
d_call: .
j_call: TRBJ2-7
clone_size: .
cdr3_nt: TGTGCCAGCAGTCGGACAGGCGGGAGGTCCGAGCAGTACTTC
cdr3_aa: CASSRTGGRSEQYF

v_call: TRBV7-8
d_call: TRBD2
j_call: TRBJ2-7
clone_size: .
cdr3_nt: TGTGCCAGCAGCTCCCTCGGTAGCGGGAAATCATCATACGAGCAGTACTTC
cdr3_aa: CASSSLGSGKSSYEQYF

v_call: TRBV9
d_call: .
j_call: TRBJ1-1
clone_size: .
cdr3_nt: TGTGCCAGCAGCGTAGGCTGGGACACTGAAGCTTTCTTT
cdr3_aa: CASSVGWDTEAFF

v_call: TRBV6-6
d_call: .
j_call: TRBJ1-1
clone_size: .
cdr3_nt: TGTGCCAGCACCCTACCCCAGGAGAACACTGAAGCTTTCTTT
cdr3_aa: CASTLPQENTEAFF

v_call: TRBV14
d_call: TRBD1
j_call: TRBJ1-5
clone_size: .
cdr3_nt: TGTGCCAGCAGCCCGCGGACAGGGGGACAGCCCCAGCATTTT
cdr3_aa: CASSPRTGGQPQHF

v_call: TRBV7-9
d_call: TRBD1
j_call: TRBJ2-6
clone_size: .
cdr3_nt: TGTGCCAGCAGCTCCACCATGGGACAGGGGGGCCCTGGGGCCAACGTCCTGACTTTC
cdr3_aa: CASSSTMGQGGPGANVLTF

v_call: TRBV9
d_call: .
j_call: TRBJ1-1
clone_size: once
cdr3_nt: TGTGCCAGCAGCGTAGGAACGAACACTGAAGCTTTCTTT
cdr3_aa: CASSVGTNTEAFF

v_call: TRBV5-4
d_call: .
j_call: TRBJ1-2
clone_size: .
cdr3_nt: TGTGCCAGCAGCTTGGAGACAGTATCTTATAACTTGGACTATGGCTACACCTTC
cdr3_aa: CASSLETVSYNLDYGYTF

v_call: TRBV29-1
d_call: .
j_call: TRBJ1-2
clone_size: .
cdr3_nt: TGCAGCGTTGTATTAGGGCAGGCGAACTATGGCTACACCTTC
cdr3_aa: CSVVLGQANYGYTF

v_call: TRBV5-5
d_call: TRBD1
j_call: TRBJ1-5
clone_size: once
cdr3_nt: TGTGCCAGCAGCACAGGGGGCGCGGGGTATAGCAATCAGCCCCAGCATTTT
cdr3_aa: CASSTGGAGYSNQPQHF

v_call: TRBV4-1
d_call: .
j_call: TRBJ1-5
clone_size: .
cdr3_nt: TGCGCCAGCAGCCAAGGTACGGAGGGGGGTCAGCCCCAGCATTTT
cdr3_aa: CASSQGTEGGQPQHF

v_call: TRBV19
d_call: TRBD2
j_call: TRBJ2-3
clone_size: once
cdr3_nt: TGTGCCAGTAGCCCCCGACTAGCGGGCCCAGATACGCAGTATTTT
cdr3_aa: CASSPRLAGPDTQYF

v_call: TRBV28
d_call: .
j_call: TRBJ2-7
clone_size: .
cdr3_nt: TGTGCCAGCAGTCTATCGGGGGCATACGAGCAGTACTTC
cdr3_aa: CASSLSGAYEQYF

v_call: TRBV18
d_call: .
j_call: TRBJ1-4
clone_size: .
cdr3_nt: TGTGCCAGCTCACCACCAGGGCCAACTAATGAAAAACTGTTTTTT
cdr3_aa: CASSPPGPTNEKLFF

v_call: TRBV6-6
d_call: .
j_call: TRBJ2-7
clone_size: .
cdr3_nt: TGTGCCAGCAGTTACTCCTCTTTCTACGAGCAGTACTTC
cdr3_aa: CASSYSSFYEQYF

v_call: TRBV6-1
d_call: .
j_call: TRBJ2-7
clone_size: .
cdr3_nt: TGTGCCAGCACAACCGGGACCTGGAGCTCCTACGAGCAGTACTTC
cdr3_aa: CASTTGTWSSYEQYF

v_call: TRBV27
d_call: .
j_call: TRBJ2-1
clone_size: once
cdr3_nt: TGTGCCAGCAGTTGGATAAATAGCGGCTCCTACAATGAGCAGTTCTTC
cdr3_aa: CASSWINSGSYNEQFF

v_call: TRBV7-9
d_call: TRBD2
j_call: TRBJ2-7
clone_size: few
cdr3_nt: TGTGCCAGCAGCCTCCTGGCCAGCGGGAATACCGAGCAGTACTTC
cdr3_aa: CASSLLASGNTEQYF

v_call: TRBV29-1
d_call: TRBD2
j_call: TRBJ2-7
clone_size: .
cdr3_nt: TGCAGCGATCTGGGACTAGCGGGTTACGAGCAGTACTTC
cdr3_aa: CSDLGLAGYEQYF

v_call: TRBV21-1
d_call: .
j_call: TRBJ2-1
clone_size: .
cdr3_nt: TGTGCCAGCAGCAAAGCCCCGGGCCTAGCGGGGGGGAATGAGCAGTTCTTC
cdr3_aa: CASSKAPGLAGGNEQFF

v_call: TRBV7-9
d_call: .
j_call: TRBJ1-1
clone_size: .
cdr3_nt: TGTGCCAGCAGCTTACCTGGCATGAACACTGAAGCTTTCTTT
cdr3_aa: CASSLPGMNTEAFF

v_call: TRBV11-1
d_call: TRBD2
j_call: TRBJ2-2
clone_size: .
cdr3_nt: TGTGCCAGCAGCCGGAACCCCCCCACGACTGGGAGGGGAACCGGGGAGCTGTTTTTT
cdr3_aa: CASSRNPPTTGRGTGELFF

v_call: TRBV28
d_call: .
j_call: TRBJ2-3
clone_size: .
cdr3_nt: TGTGCCAGCAGTGGGGGGTTCCCAACTACGCAGTATTTT
cdr3_aa: CASSGGFPTTQYF

v_call: TRBV27
d_call: TRBD2
j_call: TRBJ2-3
clone_size: .
cdr3_nt: TGTGCCAGCAGTTCACTAGCGGGAGTAAAAGATACGCAGTATTTT
cdr3_aa: CASSSLAGVKDTQYF

v_call: TRBV15
d_call: .
j_call: TRBJ2-5
clone_size: .
cdr3_nt: TGTGCCACCAGCAGGTACCGAGGGGGGGAGACCCAGTACTTC
cdr3_aa: CATSRYRGGETQYF

v_call: TRBV9
d_call: .
j_call: TRBJ2-2
clone_size: once
cdr3_nt: TGTGCCAGCAGCGGACAAGGGATCCGGGAGCTGTTTTTT
cdr3_aa: CASSGQGIRELFF

v_call: TRBV2
d_call: TRBD2
j_call: TRBJ2-2
clone_size: .
cdr3_nt: TGTGCCAGCATTGAAGGACTAGCGGCGGGGGCCGGGGAGCTGTTTTTT
cdr3_aa: CASIEGLAAGAGELFF

v_call: TRBV5-1
d_call: .
j_call: TRBJ2-1
clone_size: once
cdr3_nt: TGCGCCAGCAGCACGGACTTGGCCTACAATGAGCAGTTCTTC
cdr3_aa: CASSTDLAYNEQFF

v_call: TRBV19
d_call: .
j_call: TRBJ1-1
clone_size: .
cdr3_nt: TGTGCCAGTACCCTATTGGGGGCGATGAACACTGAAGCTTTCTTT
cdr3_aa: CASTLLGAMNTEAFF

v_call: TRBV6-5
d_call: .
j_call: TRBJ2-5
clone_size: once
cdr3_nt: TGTGCCAGCAGTTGGGAACCTCAAGAGACCCAGTACTTC
cdr3_aa: CASSWEPQETQYF

v_call: TRBV27
d_call: TRBD2
j_call: TRBJ2-3
clone_size: .
cdr3_nt: TGTGCCAGCAGTTTAAGCCTAGCGGACCGCACAGATACGCAGTATTTT
cdr3_aa: CASSLSLADRTDTQYF

v_call: TRBV5-5
d_call: .
j_call: TRBJ2-7
clone_size: once
cdr3_nt: TGTGCCAGCAGCCAACCTGTCGGTCCCTCCTACGAGCAGTACTTC
cdr3_aa: CASSQPVGPSYEQYF

v_call: TRBV19
d_call: .
j_call: TRBJ2-7
clone_size: few
cdr3_nt: TGTGCCAGTAGTATCGGACAGAGCTACGAGCAGTACTTC
cdr3_aa: CASSIGQSYEQYF

v_call: TRBV2
d_call: TRBD2
j_call: TRBJ2-3
clone_size: .
cdr3_nt: TGTGCCAGCAGTTTGACTAGCGGGAGGGTGGGTACGCAGTATTTT
cdr3_aa: CASSLTSGRVGTQYF

v_call: TRBV11-2
d_call: .
j_call: TRBJ1-1
clone_size: many
cdr3_nt: TGTGCCAGCAGCAACAGGGTTTTAGACACTGAAGCTTTCTTT
cdr3_aa: CASSNRVLDTEAFF

v_call: TRBV4-2
d_call: .
j_call: TRBJ2-7
clone_size: .
cdr3_nt: TGTGCCAGCAGCCTGCGGGTAGCCACCTACGAGCAGTACTTC
cdr3_aa: CASSLRVATYEQYF

v_call: TRBV27
d_call: .
j_call: TRBJ1-5
clone_size: .
cdr3_nt: TGTGCCAGCAGTTTAGGCAGATTTAATCAGCCCCAGCATTTT
cdr3_aa: CASSLGRFNQPQHF

v_call: TRBV28
d_call: .
j_call: TRBJ1-1
clone_size: .
cdr3_nt: TGTGCCACCAACTCGGGGGGGCTAGGCACTGAAGCTTTCTTT
cdr3_aa: CATNSGGLGTEAFF

v_call: TRBV7-9
d_call: .
j_call: TRBJ2-6
clone_size: .
cdr3_nt: TGTGCCAGCAGCTTAGCGAGCTCTGGGGCCAACGTCCTGACTTTC
cdr3_aa: CASSLASSGANVLTF

v_call: TRBV6-5
d_call: .
j_call: TRBJ2-1
clone_size: .
cdr3_nt: TGTGCCAGCAGTTACAGACAGGCGGGTGAGCAGTTCTTC
cdr3_aa: CASSYRQAGEQFF

v_call: TRBV27
d_call: .
j_call: TRBJ2-7
clone_size: .
cdr3_nt: TGTGCCAGCATGGCGCGGGATCGTCCGAGGGCCGAGCAGTACTTC
cdr3_aa: CASMARDRPRAEQYF

v_call: TRBV5-8
d_call: TRBD2
j_call: TRBJ2-5
clone_size: .
cdr3_nt: TGTGCCAGCAGCATCGGGACTAGCGGGAGCCTCTACCAAGAGACCCAGTACTTC
cdr3_aa: CASSIGTSGSLYQETQYF

v_call: TRBV7-9
d_call: TRBD1
j_call: TRBJ2-7
clone_size: .
cdr3_nt: TGTGCCAGCAGCTTAGGGGGACAGCGCGAGCAGTACTTC
cdr3_aa: CASSLGGQREQYF

v_call: TRBV10-1
d_call: .
j_call: TRBJ2-1
clone_size: once
cdr3_nt: TGCGCCAGCAGTGAGTCCGGGGAGTCCTACAATGAGCAGTTCTTC
cdr3_aa: CASSESGESYNEQFF

v_call: TRBV4-1
d_call: .
j_call: TRBJ2-1
clone_size: .
cdr3_nt: TGCGCCAGCAGCCAAGGAGGGCGACTGTACAATGAGCAGTTCTTC
cdr3_aa: CASSQGGRLYNEQFF

v_call: TRBV27
d_call: TRBD2
j_call: TRBJ2-2
clone_size: few
cdr3_nt: TGTGCCACCGGACAGGCCGCTAGCGGGAGGGCCGACACCGGGGAGCTGTTTTTT
cdr3_aa: CATGQAASGRADTGELFF